These 20 T cell receptor beta chains were all obtained from the same sample, sequenced in a study of blood T cell repertoires in COVID-19. Data came from immunoSEQ multiplex PCR; TCRdb stores just in-frame clones and leaves some out. The sample contains tens of thousands of clones, about four fifths of which appear only once. Sequenced input: peripheral blood. The origin of the receptors is a woman older than 75 with active or convalescent COVID-19.

In nucleotides, the CDR3 is TGTGCCAGCCCGGGGGGCCCCCCAGATACGCAGTATTTT. This sequence encodes CASPGGPPDTQYF. V usage is TRBV5-4 and J usage is TRBJ2-3; tentative D call: TRBD2 (7 bases). The CDR3 is 13 amino acids. Deletions cut 7 bases from V and 4 bases from J, with 13 bases between. Germline assignment: CDR1 SGHNT and CDR2 YYREEE (reference sequence). The variable domain in full, with the rest retrieved from reference TRBV5-4 and TRBJ2-3, is ETGVTQSPTHLIKTRGQQVTLRCSSQSGHNTVSWYQQALGQGPQFIFQYYREEENGRGNFPPRFSGLQFPNYSSELNVNALELDDSALYLCASPGGPPDTQYFGPGTRLTVL.

The CDR3 loop reads CASSSPTGGAFGSPLHF. CDR3 sequence (DNA): TGTGCCAGCAGCAGCCCGACAGGGGGGGCTTTCGGTTCACCCCTCCACTTT. This sequence joins TRBV5-8 and TRBJ1-6, with TRBD1 matching 9 bases. Trimming took 4 bases from V and 9 from J; bases not matched to a gene: 14. Germline values: CDR1 SGHTS, CDR2 YDEGEE. This CDR3 is 17 amino acids long.

The chain employs TRBV18 and TRBJ2-7, with 7 bases lining up with TRBD1. Germline-derived CDR1 and CDR2 are KGHSH and LQKENI. This CDR3 is built from 15 residues. V lost 6 bases and J lost 2; bases outside the gene matches: 10. CDR3 coding DNA: TGTGCCAGCTCGCCCTGGGGGACAGCCGCCTACGAGCAGTACTTC. This translates into CASSPWGTAAYEQYF.

V gene TRBV5-6 combines with J gene TRBJ1-1, with D possibly being TRBD1 (5 bases). CDR3 size: 14 residues. CDR1 is SGHDT and CDR2 is YYEEEE in the germline V gene. The V gene lost 3 bases and the J gene lost 3 bases, with 12 bases spanning the gap. The CDR3 DNA reads as TGTGCCAGCAGCTCATATGAAGGGGACACTGAAGCTTTCTTT. Residues: CASSSYEGDTEAFF.

The rearrangement uses TRBV10-3 and TRBJ2-7; possibly TRBD1 for D (6 bases). Germline CDR1 reads ENHRY; CDR2 reads SYGVKD. The germline V and J ends were trimmed by 5 bases and 3 bases, with 11 bases remaining between them. The CDR3 covers 13 residues. In DNA, the CDR3 is TGTGCCATCAGTCGACAGGAAAACTACGAGCAGTACTTC. This encodes CAISRQENYEQYF.

The genes are TRBV7-9 and TRBJ2-1, with 9 bases matching TRBD2. V was clipped by 11 bases and J by 9 bases; unmatched bases: 11. Germline-derived CDR1 and CDR2 are SEHNR and FQNEAQ (reference sequence). The CDR3 has 13 amino acids. CDR3 coding DNA: TGTGCCCAACCGGGACTAGCAGGGACTGAGCAGTTCTTC. Its translation is CAQPGLAGTEQFF.

This clone was counted a single time. The chain carries TRBV11-2 and TRBJ2-1; TRBD2 aligns across 11 bases. This CDR3 is built from 19 residues. Trimming removed 1 base from V and 3 bases from J; junction bases left unmatched: 11. Germline V gene data show CDR1 as SGHAT and CDR2 as FQNNGV. CDR3 region: CASSLVSRLAGGHYNEQFF. The CDR3 DNA sequence: TGTGCCAGCAGCTTAGTCTCTCGTTTAGCGGGGGGGCACTACAATGAGCAGTTCTTC.

This sequence joins TRBV5-1 and TRBJ1-5; tentatively, D is TRBD1 (6 bases). The CDR3 spans 16 residues. Germline CDR1 and CDR2: SGHRS and YFSETQ. Trimming took 4 bases from V and 7 from J, leaving 21 bases between them. This CDR3 reads CASSRGVQGSGQPQHF. CDR3 coding DNA: TGCGCCAGCAGCCGTGGTGTACAGGGATCTGGACAGCCCCAGCATTTT.

The chain uses TRBV5-6 and TRBJ2-5, with TRBD1 matching 9 bases. The V and J ends lost 2 bases and 5 bases, in that order; junction bases with no gene match: 4. This CDR3 has 14 residues. CDR1 is SGHDT and CDR2 is YYEEEE in the germline V gene. CDR3 sequence reads: CASSLQGALETQYF. DNA for the CDR3: TGTGCCAGCAGCTTACAGGGGGCGCTTGAGACCCAGTACTTC.

This chain uses TRBV2 with TRBJ2-7; 8 nucleotides match TRBD2. V trimming: 4 bases; J trimming: 4 bases; junction bases outside the gene matches: 3. Germline V gene sequence: CDR1 SNHLY, CDR2 FYNNEI. The CDR3 extends over 13 amino acids. Here the CDR3 reads CASSAGGKYEQYF. The CDR3 DNA reads TGTGCCAGCAGTGCGGGGGGGAAGTACGAGCAGTACTTC.

This chain connects TRBV14 to TRBJ2-3; 14 bases line up with TRBD2. This CDR3 spans 18 amino acids. Germline CDR1 and CDR2: SGHDN and FVKESK. With V trimmed by 4 bases and J by 1 base, 7 bases remained unmatched. Here the CDR3 DNA reads TGTGCCAGCAGCCTGGGGACTAGCGGGAGAGGGGGCACAGATACGCAGTATTTT. It is translated as CASSLGTSGRGGTDTQYF. Supplemented by reference TRBV14 and TRBJ2-3, the full variable domain reads EAGVTQFPSHSVIEKGQTVTLRCDPISGHDNLYWYRRVMGKEIKFLLHFVKESKQDESGMPNNRFLAERTGGTYSTLKVQPAELEDSGVYFCASSLGTSGRGGTDTQYFGPGTRLTVL.

This rearrangement joins TRBV20-1 to TRBJ1-1; D unresolved. CDR1 DFQATT and CDR2 SNEGSKA come from the germline V gene (reference sequence). Trimming pared 7 bases from V and 3 bases from J, leaving 9 bases between. The CDR3 is 11 amino acids. CDR3 coding DNA: TGCAGTGTTGAGATGGACACTGAAGCTTTCTTT. Amino acid sequence: CSVEMDTEAFF.

The chain couples TRBV19 to TRBJ2-3, with 9 bases aligning to TRBD2. Germline CDR1 LNHDA, CDR2 SQIVND (reference sequence). The CDR3 runs 15 residues. Trimming at V came to 2 bases and at J to 2 bases, leaving 2 bases not matched to a gene. Written as DNA, the CDR3 is TGTGCCAGTAGTATATCTAGCGGGGCCACAGATACGCAGTATTTT. Protein product: CASSISSGATDTQYF.

The V call is TRBV9, the J call TRBJ2-3; 10 bases fit TRBD2. Germline loops: CDR1 SGDLS, CDR2 YYNGEE. Trimming removed 3 bases from V and 2 bases from J; junction bases left unmatched: 6. CDR3 size: 16 residues. The CDR3 spells CASSDSGGSITDTQYF. The DNA for the CDR3 is TGTGCCAGCAGCGATAGCGGGGGGTCAATCACAGATACGCAGTATTTT. The complete variable domain, with remaining parts taken from reference TRBV9 and TRBJ2-3, reads DSGVTQTPKHLITATGQRVTLRCSPRSGDLSVYWYQQSLDQGLQFLIQYYNGEERAKGNILERFSAQQFPDLHSELNLSSLELGDSALYFCASSDSGGSITDTQYFGPGTRLTVL.

The chain couples TRBV10-3 to TRBJ2-1; TRBD2 is a possible D gene (6 bases). This CDR3 spans 16 amino acids. Germline V gene data show CDR1 as ENHRY and CDR2 as SYGVKD. V lost 0 bases and J lost 2, with 11 bases in between. The CDR3 bases are TGTGCCATCAGTGAGTCATCGGGGGAAACCTACAATGAGCAGTTCTTC. This sequence encodes CAISESSGETYNEQFF.

The chain joins TRBV5-6 to TRBJ2-1; a possible D gene is TRBD1 (6 bases). Germline CDR1 reads SGHDT; CDR2 reads YYEEEE. V was pared by 1 base and J by 0 bases, with 14 bases between. There are 17 residues in the CDR3. The CDR3 spells CASSLQGTKGSYNEQFF. The CDR3 nucleotides read TGTGCCAGCAGCTTGCAAGGGACAAAGGGCTCCTACAATGAGCAGTTCTTC.

The chain links TRBV19 to TRBJ2-5, with 9 bases lining up with TRBD1. This CDR3 is built from 15 residues. Unmatched junction bases numbered 3, after V lost 2 bases and J lost 2 bases. Germline V lookup: CDR1 LNHDA, CDR2 SQIVND (reference sequence). The chain's CDR3 is CASSIWGQGQETQYF. CDR3 in DNA: TGTGCCAGTAGTATATGGGGACAGGGACAAGAGACCCAGTACTTC.

J is TRBJ2-3 and V is TRBV21-1; the D call of TRBD1 is as the table states it, not checked on the DNA. TRBV21-1 is a pseudogene segment. This CDR3 region has 16 residues. CDR3 in DNA: TGTGCCAGCAGCATTTCCAGGTGGACAGTACCAGATACGCAGTATTTT. This encodes CASSISRWTVPDTQYF.

The genes are TRBV28 and TRBJ1-2; D unclear. There are 12 residues in the CDR3. V lost 7 bases, J lost 0 bases, and 6 bases lay in between. The V gene's germline CDR1 is MDHEN and CDR2 SYDVKM. The CDR3 sequence is CASITANYGYTF. Here the CDR3 DNA reads TGTGCCAGCATAACAGCTAACTATGGCTACACCTTC.

This clone was recorded only once. CDR3 bases: TGTGCCAGCAGCCGAGGGACTAGCGGGGGGAACCAAGAGACCCAGTACTTC. This sequence encodes CASSRGTSGGNQETQYF. The J gene is TRBJ2-5, the V gene TRBV7-8; 15 nucleotides align to TRBD2. The CDR3 has 17 amino acids. V lost 5 bases and J lost 0; bases outside the gene matches: 4. Looked up from germline, CDR1 is SGHVS and CDR2 is FQNEAQ.